The 11 T cell receptor beta chains given below trace back to one sample, sequenced in a study of cytomegalovirus exposure and HLA in healthy donors. The PCR employed 60 Vbeta primers together with 13 Jbeta primers. Measured with immunoSEQ multiplex PCR; TCRdb has only the in-frame clones, and not every one. The sample yields 80,000 to 130,000 clones, 70% to 85% seen once. Sequenced input: PBMCs. All receptors derive from a young woman in good health and CMV-seronegative.

The rearrangement links TRBV7-2 to TRBJ2-3; 9 nucleotides line up with TRBD2. The CDR3 is made up of 16 amino acids. The germline gives CDR1 SGHTA, CDR2 FQGNSA. V gave up 1 base and J gave up 2 bases; unmatched junction bases: 4. The CDR3 is CASSLGVAGATDTQYF. CDR3 DNA: TGTGCCAGCAGCTTAGGGGTAGCGGGGGCCACAGATACGCAGTATTTT.

In its sample, this clone was seen once. The genes are TRBV11-2 and TRBJ2-5; TRBD2 matches 7 bases. The tail of the sequence fits TRBJ2-7 better, so the J call may be wrong. The CDR3 has 15 amino acids. Germline V gives CDR1 SGHAT, CDR2 FQNNGV. The CDR3 is CASSLGSGAPYEQYF. CDR3 nucleotides: TGTGCCAGCAGCTTAGGAAGCGGGGCCCCTTACGAGCAGTACTTC.

Only a few counts were recorded for this clone. The V and J genes are TRBV5-1 and TRBJ2-2; 9 positions agree with TRBD2. With 5 bases clipped from V and 4 bases from J, the junction kept 3 bases outside the gene matches. CDR1 SGHRS and CDR2 YFSETQ come from the germline V gene. The CDR3 spans 14 residues. The CDR3 DNA follows: TGCGCCAGCAGTTTAGCGGGGGCCACCGGGGAGCTGTTTTTT. Translating gives CASSLAGATGELFF.

The chain couples TRBV7-9 to TRBJ2-4; 9 positions match TRBD2. CDR1 and CDR2 from the germline V gene are SEHNR and FQNEAQ (reference sequence). This CDR3 is 16 amino acids long. With 0 bases clipped from V and 3 bases from J, the junction kept 3 bases outside the gene matches. As DNA, the CDR3 is TGTGCCAGCAGCTTAGCGGCGGGGGGGGTCAAAAACATTCAGTACTTC. Translating gives CASSLAAGGVKNIQYF.

The chain joins TRBV4-1 to TRBJ2-3; 11 positions match TRBD2. V lost 3 bases and J lost 5; bases outside the gene matches: 4. CDR3 size: 15 residues. Germline V lookup: CDR1 MGHRA, CDR2 YSYEKL. The CDR3 DNA sequence: TGCGCCAGCAGCCACGTTACTAGCGGGAGAGATACGCAGTATTTT. Its translation: CASSHVTSGRDTQYF.

The CDR3 loop is CASSRTSGGDTDTQYF. As DNA, the CDR3 is TGTGCCAGCAGTCGGACTAGCGGGGGGGACACAGATACGCAGTATTTT. The gene calls are TRBV7-2 and TRBJ2-3; 15 nucleotides agree with TRBD2. The CDR3 length is 16 residues. Germline V gene sequence: CDR1 SGHTA, CDR2 FQGNSA. The V gene end was trimmed by 6 bases and the J gene end by 2 bases; junction bases not matched to a gene: 3.

The chain carries TRBV2 and TRBJ1-1; 8 bases line up with TRBD1. CDR3 length equals 14 residues. Trimming took 5 bases from V and 11 from J; bases not matched to a gene: 13. Germline CDR1 is SNHLY and CDR2 is FYNNEI. This CDR3 reads CASSPEAGGFFAFF. DNA for the CDR3: TGTGCCAGCAGTCCTGAAGCAGGGGGCTTTTTTGCTTTCTTT.

V is TRBV10-3 and J is TRBJ2-1; 12 bases match TRBD2. The V gene end was trimmed by 1 base and the J gene end by 7 bases; junction bases not matched to a gene: 2. Germline lookup yields CDR1 ENHRY and CDR2 SYGVKD. The CDR3 is 15 residues long. The CDR3: CAISEYLAGGNEQFF. DNA for the CDR3: TGTGCCATCAGTGAGTACCTAGCGGGGGGGAATGAGCAGTTCTTC.

The rearrangement uses TRBV10-2 and TRBJ2-3; TRBD2 agrees at 10 bases. V dropped 9 bases and J dropped 0; count of bases not matched to a gene: 6. Germline lookup yields CDR1 WSHSY and CDR2 SAAADI. The CDR3 loop spans 15 amino acids. CDR3 region: CASKWTSGSTDTQYF. CDR3 nucleotides: TGCGCCAGTAAATGGACTAGCGGTAGCACAGATACGCAGTATTTT.

The rearrangement links TRBV11-3 to TRBJ2-7; 12 bases fit TRBD2. The germline V gene encodes CDR1 SGHNT and CDR2 YENEEA. The CDR3 contains 16 residues. V shed 5 bases and J 1 base; nucleotides not matched to a gene: 6. The CDR3 here is CASSKTSGRISYEQYF. CDR3 nucleotide sequence: TGTGCCAGCAGCAAAACTAGCGGGAGGATATCCTACGAGCAGTACTTC. Full variable domain (rest looked up from reference TRBV11-3 and TRBJ2-7): EAGVVQSPRYKIIEKKQPVAFWCNPISGHNTLYWYLQNLGQGPELLIRYENEEAVDDSQLPKDRFSAERLKGVDSTLKIQPAELGDSAVYLCASSKTSGRISYEQYFGPGTRLTVT.

The chain uses TRBV11-2 and TRBJ2-3; 8 bases map to TRBD2. The CDR3 spans 15 residues. Germline V gives CDR1 SGHAT, CDR2 FQNNGV. Trimming at V came to 1 base and at J to 0 bases, leaving 0 bases not matched to a gene. CDR3 in DNA: TGTGCCAGCAGCTTAGCGGGAGGGAGCACAGATACGCAGTATTTT. Its translation is CASSLAGGSTDTQYF. Using reference TRBV11-2 and TRBJ2-3 for the parts outside the CDR3, the full variable domain is EAGVAQSPRYKIIEKRQSVAFWCNPISGHATLYWYQQILGQGPKLLIQFQNNGVVDDSQLPKDRFSAERLKGVDSTLKIQPAKLEDSAVYLCASSLAGGSTDTQYFGPGTRLTVL.